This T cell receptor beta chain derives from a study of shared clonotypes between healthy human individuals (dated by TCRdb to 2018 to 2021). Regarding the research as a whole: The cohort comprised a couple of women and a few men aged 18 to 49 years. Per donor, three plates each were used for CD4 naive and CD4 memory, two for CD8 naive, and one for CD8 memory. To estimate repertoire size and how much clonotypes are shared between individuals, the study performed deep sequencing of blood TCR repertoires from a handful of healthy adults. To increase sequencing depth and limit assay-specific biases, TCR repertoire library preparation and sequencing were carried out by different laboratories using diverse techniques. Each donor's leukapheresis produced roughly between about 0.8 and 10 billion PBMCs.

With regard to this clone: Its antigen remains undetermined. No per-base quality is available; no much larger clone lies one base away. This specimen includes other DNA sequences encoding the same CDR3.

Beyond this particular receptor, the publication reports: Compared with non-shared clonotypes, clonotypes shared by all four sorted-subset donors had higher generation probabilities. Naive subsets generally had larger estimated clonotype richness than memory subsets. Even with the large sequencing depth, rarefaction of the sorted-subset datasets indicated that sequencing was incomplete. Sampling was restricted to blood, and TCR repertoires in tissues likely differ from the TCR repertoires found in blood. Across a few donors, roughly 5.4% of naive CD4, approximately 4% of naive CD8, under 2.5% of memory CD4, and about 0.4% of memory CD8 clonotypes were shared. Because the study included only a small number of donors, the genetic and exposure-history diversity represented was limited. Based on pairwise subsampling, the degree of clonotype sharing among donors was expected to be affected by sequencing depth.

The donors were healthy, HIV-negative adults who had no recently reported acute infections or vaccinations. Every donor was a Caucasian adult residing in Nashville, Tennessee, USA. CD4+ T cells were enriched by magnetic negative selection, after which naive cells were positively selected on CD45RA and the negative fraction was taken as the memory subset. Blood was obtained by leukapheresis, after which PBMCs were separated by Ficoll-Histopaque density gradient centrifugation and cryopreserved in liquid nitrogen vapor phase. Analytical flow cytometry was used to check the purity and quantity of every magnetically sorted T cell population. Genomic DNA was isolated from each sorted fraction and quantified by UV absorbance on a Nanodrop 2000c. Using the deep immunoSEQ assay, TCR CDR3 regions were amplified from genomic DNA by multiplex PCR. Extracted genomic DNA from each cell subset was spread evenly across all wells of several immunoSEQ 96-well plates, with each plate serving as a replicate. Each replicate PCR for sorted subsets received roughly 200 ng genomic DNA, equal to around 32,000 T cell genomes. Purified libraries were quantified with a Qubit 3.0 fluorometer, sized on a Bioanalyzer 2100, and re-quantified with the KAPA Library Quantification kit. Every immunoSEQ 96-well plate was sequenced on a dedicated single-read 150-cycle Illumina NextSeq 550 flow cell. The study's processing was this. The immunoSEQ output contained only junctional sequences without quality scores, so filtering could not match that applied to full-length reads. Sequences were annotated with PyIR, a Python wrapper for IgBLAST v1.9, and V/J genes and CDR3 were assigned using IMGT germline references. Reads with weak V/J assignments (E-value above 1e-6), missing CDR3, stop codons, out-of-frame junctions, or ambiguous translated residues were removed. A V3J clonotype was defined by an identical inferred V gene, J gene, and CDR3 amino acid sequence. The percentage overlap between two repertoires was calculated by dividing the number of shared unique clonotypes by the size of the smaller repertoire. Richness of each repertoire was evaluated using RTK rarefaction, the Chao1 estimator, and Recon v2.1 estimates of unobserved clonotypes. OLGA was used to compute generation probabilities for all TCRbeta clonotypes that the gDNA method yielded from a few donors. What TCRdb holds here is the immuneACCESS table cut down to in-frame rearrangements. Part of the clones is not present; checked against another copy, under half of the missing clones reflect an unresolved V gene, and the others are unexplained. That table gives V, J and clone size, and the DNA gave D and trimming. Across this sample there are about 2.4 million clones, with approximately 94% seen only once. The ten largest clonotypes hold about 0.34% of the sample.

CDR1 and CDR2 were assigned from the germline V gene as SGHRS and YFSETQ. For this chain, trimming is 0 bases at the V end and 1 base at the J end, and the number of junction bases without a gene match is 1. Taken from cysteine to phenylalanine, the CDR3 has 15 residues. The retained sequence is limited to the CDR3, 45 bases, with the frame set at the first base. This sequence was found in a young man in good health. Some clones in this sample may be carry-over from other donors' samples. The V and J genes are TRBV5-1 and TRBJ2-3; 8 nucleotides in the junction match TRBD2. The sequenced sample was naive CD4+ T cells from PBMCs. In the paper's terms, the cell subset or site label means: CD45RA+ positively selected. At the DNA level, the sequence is TGCGCCAGCAGCTTGGCCGGGAGGGGCACAGATACGCAGTATTTT. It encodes CASSLAGRGTDTQYF.